The sequence of this T cell receptor (beta chain) was determined in a study of OX40 agonist ivuxolimab in advanced cancers. Study at large: With ivuxolimab, an agonistic anti-OX40 (CD134) antibody, patients were treated.

The CDR3 spans 13 residues. From germline, CDR1 is SGHVS and CDR2 FNYEAQ. Trimming took 3 bases from V and 11 from J, leaving 13 bases between them. Sequencing used immunoSEQ multiplex PCR; TCRdb keeps in-frame clones, though not all of them. Found here are 65,000 to 90,000 clones, 91% of them singletons; the top ten hold 2.3%. V usage is TRBV7-6 and J usage is TRBJ1-4, with D unclear. This receptor was identified in an adult with an advanced solid tumor such as melanoma, head and neck, liver or kidney cancer. The sequenced sample was CD4+ or CD8+ T cells sorted from blood, obtained in a trial of the OX40 agonist ivuxolimab. The CDR3 nucleotides read TGTGCCAGCAGCTTGGCGGACCTGGGGAAACTGTTTTTT. Residues: CASSLADLGKLFF. The whole variable domain, remainder taken from reference TRBV7-6 and TRBJ1-4, is GAGVSQSPRYKVTKRGQDVALRCDPISGHVSLYWYRQALGQGPEFLTYFNYEAQQDKSGLPNDRFSAERPEGSISTLTIQRTEQRDSAMYRCASSLADLGKLFFGSGTQLSVL.